This T cell receptor beta chain came from a study of beta chain features in type 1 diabetes. General study results and limits: Insertions at VDJ junctions were less frequent in type 1 diabetes patients. These patients also deleted more nucleotides at the same junctions. Resolution of whether HLA type affects TCRB rearrangement was not achieved here. In the patient group, naive, central memory and Treg TCRB repertoires seemed more alike than in the healthy donor group. Significant though moderate, a shortening of TCRB CDR3s appeared in all four CD4+ subsets of Type 1 diabetes patients.

Per the germline V gene, CDR1 is SQVTM and CDR2 is ANQGSEA. The V and J ends lost 3 bases and 0 bases respectively, with 7 bases between them. CDR3 length: 13 amino acids. Of the isolated RNA, all was reverse transcribed, and so the sequenced material was expressed TCRB transcripts. Assay used: immunoSEQ multiplex PCR; TCRdb lists only in-frame clones, some missing. Of 630,000 or so clones listed, around 15% are singletons. This clone was seen a handful of times. Its antigen is not known. The TCR sequence derives from a man aged 18 to 30 with type 1 diabetes. Specimen: naive CD4+ T cells from blood. The V call is TRBV29-1, the J call TRBJ2-3; D is possibly TRBD2 (6 bases). This CDR3 reads CSVDSGSTDTQYF. In DNA form, the CDR3 reads TGCAGCGTTGATAGCGGCAGCACAGATACGCAGTATTTT.